The sequence of this T cell receptor beta chain was determined in a study of blood T cells in healthy people across ages. V gave up 6 bases and J gave up 6 bases, with 18 bases separating them. The CDR3 has 14 amino acids. As regards this clonotype: Antigen: not known.

Study-wide points: The study found more naive CD4+ cells and higher diversity in long-lived than aged donors.

Donors ranged from about 6 to 90 years old and were healthy Caucasians in Russia. A sample-barcoded 5' primer and a J-beta primer mix were used in a second PCR of roughly 6 to 11 cycles. TCRdb itself ran the 5' RACE reads through MiXCR, one entry per CDR3 protein. The sample has around 1.5 million distinct CDR3 sequences, roughly 45% seen once. Input material: blood. The V call is TRBV12-3 or TRBV12-4, the J call TRBJ2-7; D might be TRBD2 (7 bases). The receptor comes from a woman younger than 30 in good health. The CDR3 here is CASRLQGGAGEQYF. DNA for the CDR3: TGTGCCAGCAGACTACAGGGAGGGGCTGGCGAGCAGTACTTC.